Shown below are 27 T cell receptor beta chains from a single sample sequenced in a study of blood T cell repertoires in COVID-19. Sequencing used immunoSEQ multiplex PCR; TCRdb keeps in-frame clones, though not all of them. Of approximately 90,000 clones in the sample, 80% to 90% are singletons; the top ten hold roughly a sixth. Sequenced input: peripheral blood. The receptor source for this set is an elderly woman with acute or convalescent COVID-19.

The V and J genes are TRBV9 and TRBJ2-7; 10 bases are shared with TRBD1. The trim removed 4 bases at V and 5 bases at J, leaving 9 bases unmatched. This CDR3 region has 15 residues. Germline CDR1 and CDR2: SGDLS and YYNGEE. The CDR3 nucleotides are TGTGCCAGCAGCTCGGACCGGGACAGGGGCCACGAGCAGTACTTC. As protein: CASSSDRDRGHEQYF.

This rearrangement joins TRBV7-3 to TRBJ1-2; 10 nucleotides line up with TRBD1. CDR3 length: 15 residues. Germline V gene data show CDR1 as SGHTA and CDR2 as FQGTGA. Trimming cost V 6 bases and J 8 bases; bases outside gene matches: 12. CDR3: CASRLERDRGGGYTF. CDR3 DNA: TGTGCCAGCAGGTTAGAAAGGGACAGGGGAGGCGGCTACACCTTC.

V gene TRBV5-1 combines with J gene TRBJ2-6, with D unclear. Germline CDR1 and CDR2: SGHRS and YFSETQ. This CDR3 comprises 14 residues. Trimming pared 5 bases from V and 4 bases from J, leaving 10 bases between. In DNA form, the CDR3 reads TGCGCCAGCAGATCCGACGGGGGGGCCAACGTCCTGACTTTC. Translating gives CASRSDGGANVLTF.

The rearrangement uses TRBV28 and TRBJ2-3; D gene uncertain. CDR3 length: 11 amino acids. The V end lost 8 bases, the J end lost 14 bases, and 17 bases lay between the germline ends. Germline lookup yields CDR1 MDHEN and CDR2 SYDVKM. The CDR3 region has the DNA TGTGCCAGCTATGGTGTGGGCGCAAGGTATTTT. Residues: CASYGVGARYF.

V usage is TRBV12-2 and J usage is TRBJ2-2; the DNA was not used to check the table's D call, TRBD1. TRBV12-2 is deemed a pseudogene. The CDR3 contains 17 residues. This CDR3 reads CASRLPLGTANTGELFF. The CDR3 bases are TGTGCAAGTCGCTTACCCCTCGGGACAGCGAACACCGGGGAGCTGTTTTTT.

V gene TRBV11-3 combines with J gene TRBJ1-1, with 8 positions matching TRBD1. Germline CDR1 SGHNT, CDR2 YENEEA. The CDR3 has 14 amino acids. Trimming took 5 bases from V and 5 from J; bases not matched to a gene: 7. CDR3 sequence reads: CASSPRTGTTEAFF. Here the CDR3 DNA reads TGTGCCAGCAGCCCACGGACAGGGACGACTGAAGCTTTCTTT. Full variable domain (rest looked up from reference TRBV11-3 and TRBJ1-1): EAGVVQSPRYKIIEKKQPVAFWCNPISGHNTLYWYLQNLGQGPELLIRYENEEAVDDSQLPKDRFSAERLKGVDSTLKIQPAELGDSAVYLCASSPRTGTTEAFFGQGTRLTVV.

The chain couples TRBV2 to TRBJ1-3; D gene ambiguous. Germline loops: CDR1 SNHLY, CDR2 FYNNEI. Trimming stripped 2 bases from V and 4 bases from J, with 3 bases between. The CDR3 sequence is 12 residues long. This CDR3 reads CASSERGNTIYF. CDR3 in DNA: TGTGCCAGCAGTGAACGGGGAAACACCATATATTTT.

This clone appeared a single time. V gene TRBV20-1 combines with J gene TRBJ2-3; TRBD2 might be the D (5 bases). CDR3 length: 11 amino acids. Germline V gene data show CDR1 as DFQATT and CDR2 as SNEGSKA (reference sequence). V gave up 4 bases and J gave up 6 bases, with 8 bases separating them. The CDR3: CSATERDTQYF. As DNA, the CDR3 is TGCAGTGCTACGGAGCGGGATACGCAGTATTTT.

The rearrangement links TRBV10-3 to TRBJ2-3; perhaps TRBD2 as D (6 bases). Germline-derived CDR1 and CDR2 are ENHRY and SYGVKD. This CDR3 is built from 13 residues. V gave up 7 bases and J gave up 0 bases, with 8 bases separating them. The CDR3 nucleotides read TGTGCCATCAACCGGGGGAGCACAGATACGCAGTATTTT. Translated: CAINRGSTDTQYF.

For this clone: The junction departs from germline at one end; a sequencing error may be responsible. This chain connects TRBV5-6 to TRBJ2-4; 8 bases align to TRBD1. The germline V gene has CDR1 SGHDT and CDR2 YYEEEE. The CDR3 spans 16 residues. The CDR3: CASSPRQGSTRGIQYF. CDR3 DNA sequence: TGTGCCAGCAGCCCGAGACAGGGGTCGACGAGGGGGATTCAGTACTTT.

The rearrangement uses TRBV7-2 and TRBJ1-2; a possible D gene is TRBD1 (5 bases). The V end was cut by 8 bases, the J end by 8 bases, with 21 bases between. The germline V gene has CDR1 SGHTA and CDR2 FQGNSA. The CDR3 has 14 residues. CDR3 in amino acids: CASSRGVGRIGYTF. For the CDR3, the DNA is TGTGCCAGCTCCCGGGGGGTCGGGCGGATCGGCTACACCTTC.

The chain couples TRBV6-2 or TRBV6-3 to TRBJ2-7; D is perhaps TRBD2 (7 bases). Trimming left V 0 bases short and J 4 bases short, with 19 bases between. CDR1 and CDR2 from the germline V gene are MNHEY and SVGEGT. CDR3 length: 17 residues. The CDR3 DNA sequence: TGTGCCAGCAGTTACTCTATGAGGGGGGGCCAGGGATACGAGCAGTACTTC. It translates to CASSYSMRGGQGYEQYF.

The chain is built from TRBV7-2 and TRBJ2-4; D remains ambiguous. This CDR3 has 18 amino acids. V dropped 5 bases and J dropped 0 bases, with 20 bases sitting between them. The germline V gene encodes CDR1 SGHTA and CDR2 FQGNSA. The CDR3 bases are TGTGCCAGCAGCCCAAAAAGTCCCCTGCGTCAAGCCAAAAACATTCAGTACTTC. The encoded protein is CASSPKSPLRQAKNIQYF.

The V call is TRBV30, the J call TRBJ2-4, with 8 bases fitting TRBD2. The germline V gene has CDR1 GTSNPN and CDR2 SVGIG (reference sequence). This CDR3 spans 15 amino acids. V lost 2 bases to trimming and J lost 5 bases; unmatched junction nucleotides: 8. For the CDR3, the DNA is TGTGCCTGGAGTCCCCCCGGGAGGGGGGAAAACATTCAGTACTTC. It yields the protein CAWSPPGRGENIQYF.

CDR3 residues: CSVEAGGNPRTQYF. The DNA of the CDR3 is TGCAGCGTTGAGGCAGGGGGGAACCCACGAACCCAGTACTTC. The chain uses TRBV29-1 and TRBJ2-5; D is possibly TRBD1 (7 bases). V was pared by 3 bases and J by 8 bases, with 19 bases between. The length of the CDR3 is 14 residues. CDR1 and CDR2 (germline): SQVTM, ANQGSEA. The whole variable domain, remainder taken from reference TRBV29-1 and TRBJ2-5, is SAVISQKPSRDICQRGTSLTIQCQVDSQVTMMFWYRQQPGQSLTLIATANQGSEATYESGFVIDKFPISRPNLTFSTLTVSNMSPEDSSIYLCSVEAGGNPRTQYFGPGTRLLVL.

The V gene is TRBV30, the J gene TRBJ1-6, with a weak D call TRBD1 (6 bases). Germline CDR1 is GTSNPN and CDR2 is SVGIG (reference sequence). CDR3 size: 14 residues. Trimming shortened V by 4 bases and J by 7 bases, and 14 bases separated the two germline ends. CDR3 region: CAWTPDSRNSPLHF. CDR3 coding DNA: TGTGCCTGGACCCCGGACAGTCGCAATTCACCCCTCCACTTT.

J is TRBJ2-7 and V is TRBV4-1; TRBD2 agrees at 9 bases. V was pared by 0 bases and J by 2 bases, with 5 bases of the junction left unmatched. Germline V CDR1 and CDR2: MGHRA, YSYEKL. This CDR3 contains 16 residues. CDR3 bases: TGCGCCAGCAGCCAAGATCTAATAGCGGGAGCCTACGAGCAGTACTTC. Protein: CASSQDLIAGAYEQYF.

CDR3 protein: CASSFGKGAINEKLFF. The CDR3 DNA reads as TGTGCCAGCAGTTTCGGGAAGGGGGCGATTAATGAAAAACTGTTTTTT. The chain combines TRBV6-5 with TRBJ1-4; 7 nucleotides match TRBD1. This CDR3 has 16 amino acids. J gave up 4 bases and V 4 bases, and 9 bases lay outside the gene matches. Germline V CDR1 and CDR2: MNHEY, SVGAGI.

The chain combines TRBV4-1 with TRBJ2-1; 10 nucleotides agree with TRBD2. The CDR3 contains 16 residues. Germline CDR1 and CDR2: MGHRA and YSYEKL. J gave up 3 bases and V 1 base, and 3 bases lay outside the gene matches. This CDR3 reads CASSQASSGGYNEQFF. The CDR3 DNA sequence: TGCGCCAGCAGCCAAGCCTCTAGCGGGGGCTACAATGAGCAGTTCTTC.

The V call is TRBV9, the J call TRBJ1-3; D is unclear. V was clipped by 0 bases and J by 0 bases, with 10 bases between them. CDR1 is SGDLS and CDR2 is YYNGEE in the germline V gene. This CDR3 has 16 residues. CDR3 residues: CASSVASASSGNTIYF. As DNA, the CDR3 is TGTGCCAGCAGCGTAGCCAGCGCCAGCTCTGGAAACACCATATATTTT.

The chain uses TRBV29-1 and TRBJ1-1; D gene uncertain. Germline V lookup: CDR1 SQVTM, CDR2 ANQGSEA. The V end was cut by 5 bases, the J end by 2 bases, with 9 bases between. The CDR3 runs to 12 residues. This CDR3 is CSVNRGNTEAFF. DNA for the CDR3: TGCAGCGTTAACCGGGGAAACACTGAAGCTTTCTTT.

The chain links TRBV9 to TRBJ1-1; 7 positions match TRBD1. With 2 bases clipped from V and 4 bases from J, the junction kept 14 bases outside the gene matches. From germline, CDR1 is SGDLS and CDR2 YYNGEE. There are 17 residues in the CDR3. CDR3 region: CASSVGDRAPGGTEAFF. The CDR3 coding sequence is TGTGCCAGCAGCGTGGGCGACAGGGCACCAGGAGGCACTGAAGCTTTCTTT.

This clone was seen once. The J gene is TRBJ2-7, the V gene TRBV19, with 7 bases matching TRBD1. Germline CDR1 reads LNHDA; CDR2 reads SQIVND (reference sequence). Unmatched junction bases numbered 7, after V lost 6 bases and J lost 2 bases. The CDR3 totals 14 residues. The CDR3 loop reads CASSLQGQAYEQYF. In DNA form, the CDR3 reads TGTGCCAGTAGCCTTCAAGGACAGGCCTACGAGCAGTACTTC.

The chain joins TRBV5-1 to TRBJ1-4; 7 bases fit TRBD1. Germline V CDR1 and CDR2: SGHRS, YFSETQ. V dropped 0 bases and J dropped 5; count of bases not matched to a gene: 4. The CDR3 covers 15 residues. CDR3 loop: CASSLEGQPNEKLFF. The CDR3 DNA follows: TGCGCCAGCAGCTTGGAGGGACAGCCAAATGAAAAACTGTTTTTT.

The chain uses TRBV7-2 and TRBJ1-4; 12 bases line up with TRBD1. Trimming took 5 bases from V and 6 from J; bases not matched to a gene: 4. The CDR3 runs 15 residues. Germline values: CDR1 SGHTA, CDR2 FQGNSA. CDR3 bases: TGTGCCAGCAGCCCGGGACAGGGGGCTCATGAAAAACTGTTTTTT. It encodes CASSPGQGAHEKLFF.

The chain joins TRBV6-5 to TRBJ1-1; the D is unclear. Per the germline V gene, CDR1 is MNHEY and CDR2 is SVGAGI. V gave up 6 bases and J gave up 2 bases, with 16 bases separating them. The CDR3 spans 15 residues. CDR3 DNA: TGTGCCAGCAGCCGAGCGGCAGGAGGTAACACTGAAGCTTTCTTT. This sequence encodes CASSRAAGGNTEAFF.

The rearrangement links TRBV10-2 to TRBJ1-2, with TRBD1 matching over 9 bases. CDR3 length equals 18 residues. The J segment lost 3 bases and the V segment lost 3 bases, leaving 14 bases of the junction unmatched. The V gene's germline CDR1 is WSHSY and CDR2 SAAADI. The CDR3 nucleotides read TGCGCCAGCAGTGATGGATCGGGACAGGGAAGATTTGACTATGGCTACACCTTC. It translates to CASSDGSGQGRFDYGYTF.